One sample yielded the 28 T cell receptor beta chains listed below, sequenced in a study of T cell repertoires and leukemia-associated antigens. MiXCR, run by TCRdb on the 5' RACE reads, gives a single entry per CDR3 protein. Of 9,500 to 15,000 distinct CDR3 sequences in the sample, more than 40% were seen once. The antigens for these receptors are not known. Sequences were obtained from CD3+ T cells sorted from blood and cultured. These receptors all stem from a female donor in good health.

This clonotype turned up a few times. A much larger clone lies a single base off, so this may be a read error. The genes are TRBV9 and TRBJ2-1, with D tentatively TRBD2 (7 bases). Germline V gene data show CDR1 as SGDLS and CDR2 as YYNGEE. The length of the CDR3 is 16 residues. The V end lost 3 bases, the J end lost 8 bases, and 21 bases lay between the germline ends. The CDR3 loop reads CASSAGGGTLIDEQFF. Here the CDR3 DNA reads TGTGCCAGCAGCGCGGGCGGGGGCACCCTTATAGATGAGCAGTTCTTC.

The chain combines TRBV4-2 with TRBJ2-3, with unresolved D. Germline CDR1 is LGHNA and CDR2 is YNFKEQ. Trimming took 0 bases from V and 4 from J, leaving 8 bases between them. The CDR3 spans 14 residues. The CDR3 DNA reads as TGTGCCAGCAGCCAAGAGCCAGAAGCAGATACGCAGTATTTT. It encodes CASSQEPEADTQYF.

In its sample, this clonotype was seen many times. The genes are TRBV20-1 and TRBJ2-3; D unclear. CDR3 length equals 15 residues. CDR1 is DFQATT, CDR2 SNEGSKA, per germline (reference sequence). V lost 1 base to trimming and J lost 2 bases, with 13 bases between them. The CDR3 region is CSARGTSRNTDTQYF. For the CDR3, the DNA is TGCAGTGCTAGAGGTACCAGCCGAAACACAGATACGCAGTATTTT.

This clonotype occurred a few times. V is TRBV24-1 and J is TRBJ1-4; D remains unclear. This CDR3 has 9 residues. Germline V gene data show CDR1 as KGHDR and CDR2 as SFDVKD. CDR3 sequence reads: CATNEKLFF. The CDR3, as DNA: TGTGCAACTAATGAAAAACTGTTTTTT.

The V gene is TRBV7-9, the J gene TRBJ2-1; 10 nucleotides line up with TRBD2. CDR3 length: 15 residues. Germline V lookup: CDR1 SEHNR, CDR2 FQNEAQ (reference sequence). Trimming cost V 0 bases and J 7 bases; bases outside gene matches: 3. The CDR3 reads CASSLASGRLNEQFF. For the CDR3, the DNA is TGTGCCAGCAGCTTAGCTAGCGGGAGGTTAAATGAGCAGTTCTTC.

With regard to this clonotype: The junction does not match germline at one end; this may be a read error. This chain links TRBV7-2 with TRBJ1-5; no clear D. Germline V gene sequence: CDR1 SGHTA, CDR2 FQGNSA. The CDR3 is 15 residues long. CDR3 sequence: CVSSSFIGYIQPQHF. The CDR3 bases are TGTGTCAGCAGCAGCTTTATCGGATATATTCAGCCCCAGCATTTT.

Concerning this clonotype itself: An end of the junction does not agree with germline; a read error may underlie this. The CDR3 bases are TGTACCAGCAGAGACAGTTTCCGGTCCCATCTTTCCGAGCAGTACTTC. It codes for CTSRDSFRSHLSEQYF. The V call is TRBV6-1, the J call TRBJ2-7, with D perhaps TRBD1 (5 bases). This CDR3 has 16 amino acids. CDR1 is MNHNS, CDR2 SASEGT, per germline.

The chain combines TRBV28 with TRBJ1-1; 9 bases agree with TRBD1. This CDR3 region has 16 residues. Per germline, CDR1 MDHEN and CDR2 SYDVKM. The trim removed 8 bases at V and 5 bases at J, leaving 15 bases unmatched. For the CDR3, the DNA is TGTGCCAGCTGGAGCGAGAGGGGACAGGGAGATACTGAAGCTTTCTTT. Translation gives CASWSERGQGDTEAFF.

This clonotype came up once. At one end the junction does not follow the germline gene, possibly because of a read error. V and J are TRBV2 and TRBJ1-5; D is possibly TRBD1 (5 bases). CDR1 and CDR2 (germline): SNHLY, FYNNEI. This CDR3 is 16 amino acids long. CDR3 sequence: CTSLRFRGTENQPQHF. The CDR3, as DNA: TGTACCAGCCTCCGGTTCCGCGGGACGGAGAATCAGCCCCAGCATTTT. The variable domain in full, with the rest retrieved from reference TRBV2 and TRBJ1-5, is EPEVTQTPSHQVTQMGQEVILRCVPISNHLYFYWYRQILGQKVEFLVSFYNNEISEKSEIFDDQFSVERPDGSNFTLKIRSTKLEDSAMYFCTSLRFRGTENQPQHFGDGTRLSIL.

Concerning this clonotype itself: The junction departs from the called germline gene at one end, perhaps through a read error. The chain recombines TRBV6-5 with TRBJ2-3, with 7 bases identical to TRBD2. Looked up from germline, CDR1 is MNHEY and CDR2 is SVGAGI. The CDR3 contains 15 residues. The CDR3 loop reads CASSQPASGQDTQYF. CDR3 nucleotides: TGTGCCAGCAGCCAACCAGCTAGCGGACAAGATACGCAGTACTTT.

V is TRBV27 and J is TRBJ2-7; 10 positions agree with TRBD2. The CDR3 runs to 18 residues. Germline values: CDR1 MNHEY, CDR2 SMNVEV (reference sequence). V shed 4 bases and J 3 bases; nucleotides not matched to a gene: 15. The CDR3: CASSSWTSGSGSDYEQYF. The CDR3 nucleotides read TGTGCCAGCAGTTCATGGACTAGCGGCTCGGGTTCCGACTACGAGCAGTACTTC.

By its share, this clonotype is medium-sized. The chain couples TRBV4-1 to TRBJ2-5, with 7 bases fitting TRBD1. With 4 bases clipped from V and 2 bases from J, the junction kept 1 base outside the gene matches. The CDR3 consists of 13 residues. Germline CDR1 is MGHRA and CDR2 is YSYEKL. The CDR3 region has the DNA TGCGCCAGCAGCCTGGGACAGCAAGAGACCCAGTACTTC. Protein: CASSLGQQETQYF.

On this clonotype itself: The conserved final phenylalanine or tryptophan is absent from the CDR3, which likely points to a read error. This chain connects TRBV4-1 to TRBJ1-2; 7 positions agree with TRBD1. This CDR3 contains 18 residues. Germline V gives CDR1 MGHRA, CDR2 YSYEKL. V was clipped by 1 base and J by 7 bases; unmatched bases: 18. Here the CDR3 reads CASSQGGGRGSTLCGYTS. DNA for the CDR3: TGCGCCAGCAGCCAAGGGGGTGGCAGGGGGTCGACCCTTTGTGGCTACACCTCC.

This clonotype is medium-sized (0.01 to 0.1%). This chain links TRBV5-1 with TRBJ2-7, with 11 nucleotides matching TRBD1. J gave up 1 base and V 4 bases, and 4 bases lay outside the gene matches. Germline V gene data show CDR1 as SGHRS and CDR2 as YFSETQ. The CDR3 consists of 15 residues. CDR3 nucleotide sequence: TGCGCCAGCAGCGCGGACAGGGGGCTTTCCTACGAGCAGTACTTC. Residues: CASSADRGLSYEQYF.

The chain carries TRBV21-1 and TRBJ2-7; the table calls TRBD1, which could not be checked here. TRBV21-1 is listed as a pseudogene. This CDR3 contains 18 residues. CDR3 in amino acids: CASSPWDREVRSSYEQYF. CDR3 nucleotide sequence: TGTGCCAGCAGCCCCTGGGACAGGGAAGTAAGATCGTCCTACGAGCAGTACTTC.

The chain employs TRBV24-1 and TRBJ1-2; D gene uncertain. Trimming shortened V by 6 bases and J by 8 bases, and 12 bases separated the two germline ends. The CDR3 has 12 amino acids. CDR1 KGHDR and CDR2 SFDVKD come from the germline V gene. The CDR3: CATSFEVGGYTF. CDR3 in DNA: TGTGCCACCAGTTTTGAAGTCGGAGGCTACACCTTC.

This clonotype was detected a few times. The J gene is TRBJ2-2, the V gene TRBV7-8; no definite D call. Germline V gene sequence: CDR1 SGHVS, CDR2 FQNEAQ. The CDR3 is 15 residues long. The germline V and J ends were trimmed by 5 bases and 3 bases, with 13 bases remaining between them. CDR3: CASSNARSYTGELFF. CDR3 bases: TGTGCCAGCAGCAACGCCCGGAGCTACACCGGGGAGCTGTTTTTT.

V usage is TRBV5-1 and J usage is TRBJ2-5, with D perhaps given as TRBD1 or TRBD2 (6 bases each). Germline V lookup: CDR1 SGHRS, CDR2 YFSETQ. This CDR3 contains 14 residues. Between the trimmed V and J ends, which lost 4 bases and 5 bases, there was a span of 15 bases. The DNA of the CDR3 is TGCGCCAGCAGCGGAGGGGGTTACGGGGAGACCCAGTACTTC. Encoded protein: CASSGGGYGETQYF.

The chain combines TRBV7-9 with TRBJ2-1; 15 nucleotides match TRBD2. V gave up 4 bases and J gave up 10 bases; unmatched junction bases: 2. The CDR3 is made up of 14 amino acids. Germline loops: CDR1 SEHNR, CDR2 FQNEAQ (reference sequence). CDR3 DNA: TGTGCCAGCAGCTCGGGACTAGCGGGAGGAGAGCAGTTCTTC. Translated: CASSSGLAGGEQFF.

This clonotype was observed a handful of times. The rearrangement uses TRBV20-1 and TRBJ2-3; D could derive from TRBD1 or TRBD2 (5 bases each). The V and J ends lost 6 bases and 9 bases respectively, with 13 bases between them. Per the germline V gene, CDR1 is DFQATT and CDR2 is SNEGSKA (reference sequence). CDR3 length: 11 residues. In DNA, the CDR3 is TGCAGTGCCCCTTTCGGGGCGACGCAGTATTTT. This encodes CSAPFGATQYF.

The chain recombines TRBV7-9 with TRBJ2-3, with 11 bases matching TRBD2. The CDR3 loop spans 19 amino acids. Germline-derived CDR1 and CDR2 are SEHNR and FQNEAQ (reference sequence). J was trimmed by 0 bases and V by 5 bases; bases with no gene match: 13. CDR3 sequence reads: CASSPNPTSGTPSTDTQYF. Here the CDR3 DNA reads TGTGCCAGCAGCCCGAATCCGACTAGCGGGACGCCTAGCACAGATACGCAGTATTTT.

This clonotype was counted many times. The chain combines TRBV6-1 with TRBJ2-1; weak D call: TRBD1 (6 bases). Germline V gene sequence: CDR1 MNHNS, CDR2 SASEGT. The CDR3 spans 15 residues. V lost 2 bases and J lost 0, with 8 bases in between. CDR3 sequence: CASSELGGSYNEQFF. The CDR3 DNA is TGTGCCAGCAGTGAACTAGGGGGCTCCTACAATGAGCAGTTCTTC.

V usage is TRBV2 and J usage is TRBJ2-1, with 9 bases aligning to TRBD2. Looked up from germline, CDR1 is SNHLY and CDR2 is FYNNEI. Trimming cost V 6 bases and J 6 bases; bases outside gene matches: 6. The CDR3 is 14 amino acids. This CDR3 reads CASRRGGRGNEQFF. For the CDR3, the DNA is TGTGCCAGCAGGCGGGGGGGCCGGGGCAATGAGCAGTTCTTC.

This CDR3 is CASSRRLAGGHYGYTF. For the CDR3, the DNA is TGTGCCAGCAGCCGACGACTAGCGGGAGGGCACTATGGCTACACCTTC. The V and J genes are TRBV12-3 or TRBV12-4 and TRBJ1-2; no clear D gene. This CDR3 region has 16 residues. Trimming removed 6 bases from V and 3 bases from J, with 20 bases in between.

This clonotype qualifies as medium-sized (0.01 to 0.1%). The chain is built from TRBV3-1 and TRBJ2-7; perhaps D is TRBD1 or TRBD2 (5 bases each). CDR1 and CDR2 (germline): LGHDT, YNNKEL (reference sequence). Trimming took off 2 bases at V and 5 bases at J, with 7 bases between the two ends. The CDR3 runs 12 residues. In DNA, the CDR3 is TGTGCCAGCAGCCAAATGGGGGACGAGCAGTACTTC. This codes for CASSQMGDEQYF.

This clonotype was seen a handful of times. Here the CDR3 reads CASSAQRGNTEAFF. The CDR3 nucleotides read TGCGCCAGCAGCGCCCAGCGCGGGAACACTGAAGCTTTCTTT. The V call is TRBV5-1, the J call TRBJ1-1; D unresolved. V was cut by 4 bases and J by 1 base, with 11 bases left in between. Germline values: CDR1 SGHRS, CDR2 YFSETQ. This CDR3 spans 14 amino acids.

The rearrangement joins TRBV12-3 or TRBV12-4 to TRBJ1-2; D unresolved. The CDR3 covers 14 residues. V was clipped by 3 bases and J by 4 bases, with 12 bases between them. CDR3 residues: CASSFGSTRYGYTF. DNA for the CDR3: TGTGCCAGCAGTTTCGGCAGCACCCGCTATGGCTACACCTTC.

This clonotype occurred a few times. Because it lacks the conserved phenylalanine or tryptophan at the end, this CDR3 is likely a read error. The DNA is omitted, as the CDR3 cannot be located on it reliably, and the CDR3 follows TCRdb's listing. The chain uses TRBV5-1 and TRBJ2-6. The length of the CDR3 is 13 amino acids, counting both ends. Germline-derived CDR1 and CDR2 are SGHRS and YFSETQ. CDR3 in amino acids: CASSLATGANVLT.